This T cell receptor (beta chain) was sequenced in a study of T-cell reconstitution after alpha-beta-depleted transplantation in children. Whole-study results and caveats: Newly generated T cells supplied most T-cell counts and diversity one year post-transplant. Some patients owed their high day-60 TCRbeta diversity to surviving recipient T cells and thymic progenitors. There were reportedly several hundred expanded graft clones from which alpha-beta T cells came about two months after transplant.

This clonotype was detected only once. The antigen is not known. There are 14 residues in the CDR3. Germline loops: CDR1 SGDLS, CDR2 YYNGEE. Trimming shortened V by 0 bases and J by 4 bases, and 11 bases separated the two germline ends. The library targeted TCRbeta and was prepared with unique molecular identifiers. Each CDR3 protein is one row after TCRdb ran MiXCR on the PCR reads. The sample yields 300,000 to 350,000 distinct CDR3 sequences, approximately 23% seen once. The chain employs TRBV9 and TRBJ2-7, with D possibly being TRBD2 (5 bases). The TCR comes from a male patient younger than 18 who had a stem cell transplant for acute lymphoblastic leukemia, so the T cells may come from the graft donor. The specimen was PBMCs, mostly from graft donor cells, collected 180 days after TCRalphabeta/CD19-depleted stem cell transplant. CDR3 bases: TGTGCCAGCAGCGTAGCTAGGCTAGCTTACGAGCAGTACTTC. Amino acid sequence: CASSVARLAYEQYF.